Shown below are 18 T cell receptor beta chains from a single sample sequenced in a study of shared clonotypes between healthy human individuals. Generated by immunoSEQ multiplex PCR, the TCRdb table keeps only in-frame clones and is missing some. The top ten hold roughly 0.15% of the sample, which has a few million clones, just over 90% seen once. Sequences were obtained from naive CD4+ T cells sorted from blood. Specified subset: CD45RA+ positively selected. These TCRs come from a man younger than 30 in good health.

V and J are TRBV14 and TRBJ2-1, with unresolved D. The V gene's germline CDR1 is SGHDN and CDR2 FVKESK. The CDR3 sequence is 12 residues long. Trimming pared 2 bases from V and 9 bases from J, leaving 8 bases between. The CDR3, as DNA: TGTGCCAGCAGCCAAACGAAGGTTGAGCAGTTCTTC. It is translated as CASSQTKVEQFF.

The rearrangement uses TRBV7-9 and TRBJ1-2, with 8 nucleotides matching TRBD1. CDR1 is SEHNR and CDR2 is FQNEAQ in the germline V gene (reference sequence). The trim removed 5 bases at V and 2 bases at J, leaving 10 bases unmatched. The length of the CDR3 is 16 residues. The CDR3 bases are TGTGCCAGCAGCCCGAGCCCGGGACAGGCGAACTATGGCTACACCTTC. It is translated as CASSPSPGQANYGYTF.

The CDR3 sequence: CARSLDSRDTGELFF. For the CDR3, the DNA is TGTGCCAGAAGCTTGGACTCCCGGGACACCGGGGAGCTGTTTTTT. J is TRBJ2-2 and V is TRBV5-3; D is undetermined. TRBV5-3 is an ORF; its function is uncertain. V lost 0 bases and J 3 bases, leaving 9 bases between the germline ends. CDR3 length: 15 amino acids.

V usage is TRBV5-6 and J usage is TRBJ2-7, with D maybe TRBD2 (6 bases). Germline V gene lookup returns CDR1 SGHDT and CDR2 YYEEEE. The CDR3 loop spans 13 amino acids. Trimming took off 1 base at V and 9 bases at J, with 14 bases between the two ends. The CDR3 DNA sequence: TGTGCCAGCAGCTTGCCAGGCTCAGCGGGGCAGTACTTC. It translates to CASSLPGSAGQYF.

The V and J genes are TRBV5-1 and TRBJ1-4, with D uncertain. The CDR3 runs to 14 residues. Trimming left V 2 bases short and J 7 bases short, with 12 bases between. From germline, CDR1 is SGHRS and CDR2 YFSETQ. DNA for the CDR3: TGCGCCAGCAGCTTAGGTCAGTGGGGTGAAAAACTGTTTTTT. Translation gives CASSLGQWGEKLFF.

The chain carries TRBV2 and TRBJ2-3, with 8 nucleotides matching TRBD2. Germline CDR1 is SNHLY and CDR2 is FYNNEI. CDR3 length: 14 residues. Germline trimming cut 4 bases from V and 2 bases from J; bases unmatched to any gene: 2. In DNA form, the CDR3 reads TGTGCCAGCAGTGGCGGGGGGAACACAGATACGCAGTATTTT. Encoded protein: CASSGGGNTDTQYF.

The chain uses TRBV6-1 and TRBJ2-7, with 8 bases that match TRBD1. Germline-derived CDR1 and CDR2 are MNHNS and SASEGT. Losses at the gene ends were 5 bases for V and 4 bases for J; bases not matched to a gene: 10. CDR3 length: 15 amino acids. The CDR3 reads CASSNPGGGGYEQYF. DNA for the CDR3: TGTGCCAGCAGTAACCCAGGGGGCGGAGGGTACGAGCAGTACTTC.

The chain joins TRBV18 to TRBJ1-1; the D gene is possibly TRBD1 (5 bases). Trimming stripped 1 base from V and 4 bases from J, with 7 bases between. The CDR3 runs 13 residues. Germline V lookup: CDR1 KGHSH, CDR2 LQKENI. In DNA, the CDR3 is TGTGCCAGCTCACCACAGCAGGGCACTGAAGCTTTCTTT. Its protein is CASSPQQGTEAFF.

The chain recombines TRBV5-4 with TRBJ2-2; D remains unclear. CDR1 SGHNT and CDR2 YYREEE come from the germline V gene (reference sequence). CDR3 length equals 14 residues. V was clipped by 0 bases and J by 1 base, with 4 bases between them. The CDR3 region has the DNA TGTGCCAGCAGCTTGGAAGTGAACACCGGGGAGCTGTTTTTT. Encoded protein: CASSLEVNTGELFF.

This chain connects TRBV7-2 to TRBJ2-1; a weak D match, TRBD2 (6 bases). CDR3 length: 15 amino acids. V was pared by 1 base and J by 4 bases, with 11 bases between. Germline-derived CDR1 and CDR2 are SGHTA and FQGNSA. CDR3 sequence: CASSLVGGDYNEQFF. CDR3 coding DNA: TGTGCCAGCAGCTTAGTGGGGGGAGATTACAATGAGCAGTTCTTC.

The V gene is TRBV9, the J gene TRBJ1-1, with no clear D. Trimming pared 0 bases from V and 0 bases from J, leaving 6 bases between. CDR1 is SGDLS, CDR2 YYNGEE, per germline. The CDR3 extends over 14 amino acids. CDR3 region: CASSVDSLNTEAFF. The CDR3 bases are TGTGCCAGCAGCGTAGACAGCCTGAACACTGAAGCTTTCTTT.

This clone was recorded only once. The V and J genes are TRBV19 and TRBJ1-2; TRBD1 aligns across 8 bases. This CDR3 is 13 amino acids long. With V trimmed by 7 bases and J by 4 bases, 5 bases remained unmatched. Germline V gene data show CDR1 as LNHDA and CDR2 as SQIVND (reference sequence). The CDR3 sequence: CASTPDRGYGYTF. Here the CDR3 DNA reads TGTGCCAGTACCCCCGACAGGGGCTATGGCTACACCTTC. Variable domain in full (rest from reference TRBV19 and TRBJ1-2): DGGITQSPKYLFRKEGQNVTLSCEQNLNHDAMYWYRQDPGQGLRLIYYSQIVNDFQKGDIAEGYSVSREKKESFPLTVTSAQKNPTAFYLCASTPDRGYGYTFGSGTRLTVV.

The rearrangement uses TRBV6-5 and TRBJ2-7; D tentatively reads TRBD1 or TRBD2 (7 bases each). The CDR3 consists of 15 residues. Looked up from germline, CDR1 is MNHEY and CDR2 is SVGAGI. V lost 6 bases, J lost 2 bases, and 17 bases lay in between. DNA of the CDR3: TGTGCCAGCAGCTCAGGGGGGGGCTGGCCCTACGAGCAGTACTTC. Translating it yields CASSSGGGWPYEQYF.

The chain has TRBV4-3 and TRBJ1-3; TRBD1 might be the D (6 bases). This CDR3 has 17 residues. Trimming stripped 0 bases from V and 0 bases from J, with 12 bases between. The germline V gene has CDR1 LGHNA and CDR2 YSLEER. The CDR3 here is CASSQDGGHSSGNTIYF. Here the CDR3 DNA reads TGCGCCAGCAGCCAAGATGGGGGACATAGCTCTGGAAACACCATATATTTT.

The gene calls are TRBV6-1 and TRBJ2-7, with D perhaps matching TRBD1 or TRBD2 (6 bases each). The germline V and J ends were trimmed by 5 bases and 3 bases, with 17 bases remaining between them. There are 15 residues in the CDR3. From germline, CDR1 is MNHNS and CDR2 SASEGT. CDR3 sequence reads: CASSPSRRGFYEQYF. The CDR3 coding sequence is TGTGCCAGCAGTCCCTCGAGGAGGGGGTTCTACGAGCAGTACTTC.

The gene calls are TRBV28 and TRBJ2-7, with no clear D. In germline, CDR1 is MDHEN, CDR2 SYDVKM. The V gene lost 2 bases and the J gene lost 7 bases, with 15 bases spanning the gap. This CDR3 contains 14 residues. CDR3 loop: CASSLASSGFEQYF. DNA for the CDR3: TGTGCCAGCAGTTTAGCCTCGTCGGGTTTTGAGCAGTACTTC.

The rearrangement uses TRBV7-8 and TRBJ2-2, with TRBD2 matching over 10 bases. The length of the CDR3 is 16 residues. After removal of 5 bases from V and 1 base from J, the junction contained 4 bases not matched to a gene. CDR1 and CDR2 from the germline V gene are SGHVS and FQNEAQ. The CDR3, as DNA: TGTGCCAGCAGCGCCCGGACTAGCGGGAACACCGGGGAGCTGTTTTTT. Residues: CASSARTSGNTGELFF.

Details on this clone: Other DNA sequences of this sample code for an identical CDR3. The chain combines TRBV29-1 with TRBJ2-6; D gene uncertain. The CDR3 is 13 amino acids. V was trimmed by 6 bases and J by 0 bases, leaving 6 bases between them. Germline V gives CDR1 SQVTM, CDR2 ANQGSEA. In DNA form, the CDR3 reads TGCAGCGTACAGACCTCTGGGGCCAACGTCCTGACTTTC. Translated, it gives CSVQTSGANVLTF.